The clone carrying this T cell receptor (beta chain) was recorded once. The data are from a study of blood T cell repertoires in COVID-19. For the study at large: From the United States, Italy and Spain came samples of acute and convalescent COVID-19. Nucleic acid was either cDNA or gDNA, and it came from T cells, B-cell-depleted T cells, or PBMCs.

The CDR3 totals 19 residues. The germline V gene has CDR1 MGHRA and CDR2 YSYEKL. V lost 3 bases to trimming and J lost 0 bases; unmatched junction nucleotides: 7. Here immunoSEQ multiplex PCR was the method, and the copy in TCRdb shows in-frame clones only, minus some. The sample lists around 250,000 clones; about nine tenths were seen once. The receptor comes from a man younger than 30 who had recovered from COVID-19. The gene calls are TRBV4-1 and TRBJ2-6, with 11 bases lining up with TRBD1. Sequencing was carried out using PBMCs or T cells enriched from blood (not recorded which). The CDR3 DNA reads TGCGCCAGCAGCCACCCACCGGGACAGGGGGACTCTGGGGCCAACGTCCTGACTTTC. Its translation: CASSHPPGQGDSGANVLTF.